This TCR beta chain derives from a study of shared clonotypes between healthy human individuals. Across the whole study: Per donor, CD8 memory used one plate, CD8 naive used two, CD4 memory used three and CD4 naive used three.

Every immunoSEQ plate was one replicate of a subset's evenly spread DNA. Profiled with immunoSEQ multiplex PCR; TCRdb holds only in-frame clones, not every one. The repertoire includes around 1.9 million clones, around 93% of them detected once, and 1.5% to 2% sits in the top ten. Only CD45RO-negative cells positively selected for CCR7 counted as naive CD8 cells, so terminally differentiated effector memory CD45RA+ cells were excluded. Adult donors, all healthy and HIV-negative, had no recent acute infections or vaccinations. CDR1 is MNHEY, CDR2 SVGAGI, per germline. This CDR3 spans 15 amino acids. Trimming removed 5 bases from V and 3 bases from J; junction bases left unmatched: 2. With respect to this clone: This sample includes further DNA sequences coding for the same CDR3.

The rearrangement joins TRBV6-5 to TRBJ2-1; TRBD2 matches 12 bases. The sample taken for sequencing was naive CD8+ T cells from PBMCs. The receptor was isolated from a man between 18 and 35 years old in good health. Some clones in this sample may be carry-over from other donors' samples. This CDR3 is CASSQLAGGYNEQFF. Written as DNA, the CDR3 is TGTGCCAGCAGTCAACTAGCGGGAGGCTACAATGAGCAGTTCTTC.